The rows below give T cell receptor beta chains drawn from one sample of a study of blood T cell repertoires in COVID-19. Some clones are missing from TCRdb's copy, which holds only in-frame ones; the method was immunoSEQ multiplex PCR. The sample carries about 50,000 clones, over 75% recorded once. The source material was peripheral blood. These receptor sequences come from a woman older than 75 with COVID-19, enrolled during active disease. CDR3s include the opening cysteine and the closing phenylalanine or tryptophan. D genes are given only for firm matches. Where a row states a size, it is once, few, many or the class of an expanded clone; other rows omit it.

CDR3 DNA | CDR3 protein | J gene | V gene | clone size | D gene
TGCGCCAGCAGCTTGGCTCTCCTAGGGAACACCGGGGAGCTGTTTTTT | CASSLALLGNTGELFF | TRBJ2-2 | TRBV5-1 | . | .
TGCGCCAGCAGCACTAGCGGGGAGGGGGAGCAGTACTTC | CASSTSGEGEQYF | TRBJ2-7 | TRBV4-1 | . | TRBD2
TGTGCTAGTGCTGGGACTTCCTACAATGAGCAGTTCTTC | CASAGTSYNEQFF | TRBJ2-1 | TRBV12-5 | few | .
TGCGCCAGCAGCCATCGCACAGGGGGCCCCAACACTGAAGCTTTCTTT | CASSHRTGGPNTEAFF | TRBJ1-1 | TRBV4-1 | . | TRBD1
TGCGCCAGCAGCGTCACGGGACTAGCGGGTGCTGGGGCCAACGTCCTGACTTTC | CASSVTGLAGAGANVLTF | TRBJ2-6 | TRBV5-1 | . | TRBD2
TGTGCCAGCAGTTCCCCTGACAGGATGGCCGGCGAGCAGTACTTC | CASSSPDRMAGEQYF | TRBJ2-7 | TRBV6-5 | . | .
TGTGCCTGGGGACGGGGGGCGGACACTGAAGCTTTCTTT | CAWGRGADTEAFF | TRBJ1-1 | TRBV30 | once | .
TGTGCCAGCAGCCAGACAGCCCCTCTCTCTGGGGCCAACGTCCTGACTTTC | CASSQTAPLSGANVLTF | TRBJ2-6 | TRBV16 | . | .
TGTGCCAGCCGCATCCGGGGGATTCAAGCCAAAAACATTCAGTACTTC | CASRIRGIQAKNIQYF | TRBJ2-4 | TRBV11-3 | once | .
TGTGCCAGCAGCCAAACTAGCGGGAGGAAGTATTTT | CASSQTSGRKYF | TRBJ2-3 | TRBV6-2/TRBV6-3 | few | TRBD2
TGCGCCAGCAGCACTACAGGGGTATCCTACAATGAGCAGTTCTTC | CASSTTGVSYNEQFF | TRBJ2-1 | TRBV5-1 | . | TRBD1
TGTGCCAGCAGCCAGCGGGCAGGGGGGAGTGAAGCTTTCTTT | CASSQRAGGSEAFF | TRBJ1-1 | TRBV11-2 | . | TRBD1
TGTGCCAGTACGAGACTAGCGGGATCCAATGAGCAGTTCTTC | CASTRLAGSNEQFF | TRBJ2-1 | TRBV19 | . | TRBD2
TGTGCCAGCAGCTCAGGGACTAGCGGGAGAGTGGTTGAGCAGTTCTTC | CASSSGTSGRVVEQFF | TRBJ2-1 | TRBV7-2 | once | TRBD2
TGTGCCACCAACCCCCGGGGATCATACGGCAATCAGCCCCAGCATTTT | CATNPRGSYGNQPQHF | TRBJ1-5 | TRBV15 | . | .
TGCGCCAGCAGCCACGGCAGCGTTTCCTACAATGAGCAGTTCTTC | CASSHGSVSYNEQFF | TRBJ2-1 | TRBV4-1 | . | .
TGTGCCAGTAGTACCGATATAGCGGGAACGCAGTATTTT | CASSTDIAGTQYF | TRBJ2-3 | TRBV19 | once | TRBD2
TGTGCCAGCAGCCAAACGGGGGTGGGCTCTGGAAACACCATATATTTT | CASSQTGVGSGNTIYF | TRBJ1-3 | TRBV7-8 | . | .
TGTGCCAGCAGTCCTTGGACTAGCGGACTCTCCTACGAGCAGTACTTC | CASSPWTSGLSYEQYF | TRBJ2-7 | TRBV28 | . | TRBD2
TGTGCCAGCTCACCGGGGAGCATTAATTATGGCTACACCTTC | CASSPGSINYGYTF | TRBJ1-2 | TRBV18 | . | .
TGTGCCAGCAGCTTAGGTGTGGCCCTCCCGGAAGCTTTCTTT | CASSLGVALPEAFF | TRBJ1-1 | TRBV7-9 | . | .
TGTGCCAGCTCAGAGGGGACAGTCCGAAATTCACCCCTCCACTTT | CASSEGTVRNSPLHF | TRBJ1-6 | TRBV18 | . | TRBD1
TGTGCCAGCAGCGGGACTAGCGGGAGTCGCAATGAGCAGTTCTTC | CASSGTSGSRNEQFF | TRBJ2-1 | TRBV7-3 | . | TRBD2
TGTGCCAGCAGCCCCGACAGAGCAGCTAACTATGGCTACACCTTC | CASSPDRAANYGYTF | TRBJ1-2 | TRBV7-2 | . | .
TGTGCCAGCTCCCTGGCCAGGGCAGGTACCGGGGAGCTGTTTTTT | CASSLARAGTGELFF | TRBJ2-2 | TRBV18 | . | .
TGTGCCAGCAGCCAAGAACTAGCGGGATCCGAGCAGTACTTC | CASSQELAGSEQYF | TRBJ2-7 | TRBV4-2 | . | TRBD2
TGTGCCAGCAGCCGCGTGATGAACGAGCAGTACTTC | CASSRVMNEQYF | TRBJ2-7 | TRBV7-9 | once | .
TGTGCCAGCAGCTTAGGGGGCGACACCGGGGAGCTGTTTTTT | CASSLGGDTGELFF | TRBJ2-2 | TRBV7-3 | . | .
TGTGCCAGCAGCTTCGGGGGAGACCTTTACGAGCAGTACTTC | CASSFGGDLYEQYF | TRBJ2-7 | TRBV11-2 | . | .